This is a list of T cell receptor beta chains from one sample in a study of OX40 agonist ivuxolimab in advanced cancers. TCRdb's copy holds only in-frame clones and misses some; the assay was immunoSEQ multiplex PCR. The sample comprises some 65,000 clones, around nine tenths of which are singletons, and less than 0.4% rests with the top ten. The sequences come from CD4+ or CD8+ T cells sorted from blood, collected in a trial of the OX40 agonist ivuxolimab. The receptors were gathered from an adult with an advanced solid tumor such as melanoma, head and neck, liver or kidney cancer. Each CDR3 is given with its conserved first and last residue. The order of the fields is CDR3 protein, CDR3 DNA, V gene, clone size, J gene, D gene. D genes are given only for firm matches. Clone size is not always given. Where it is, it says once, few, many or a class for expanded clones.

CASSAGHGDTQYF | TGCGCCAGCAGTGCAGGCCATGGGGATACGCAGTATTTT | TRBV10-1 | . | TRBJ2-3 | .
CASSQGSNQPQHF | TGTGCCAGCAGCCAAGGGAGCAATCAGCCCCAGCATTTT | TRBV11-2 | . | TRBJ1-5 | .
CASSIRQVNTEAFF | TGTGCCAGTAGTATAAGACAGGTGAACACTGAAGCTTTCTTT | TRBV19 | . | TRBJ1-1 | .
CASSESVGANTGELFF | TGCGCCAGCAGTGAGTCGGTGGGGGCGAACACCGGGGAGCTGTTTTTT | TRBV10-1 | . | TRBJ2-2 | .
CASSLGTVYGYTF | TGTGCCAGCAGCTTAGGGACAGTGTATGGCTACACCTTC | TRBV7-9 | . | TRBJ1-2 | .
CAIPRGQADTGELFF | TGTGCCATACCCAGGGGGCAGGCGGACACCGGGGAGCTGTTTTTT | TRBV2 | . | TRBJ2-2 | TRBD1
CASSPTTAANGYTF | TGTGCCAGTAGCCCAACTACAGCAGCAAATGGCTACACCTTC | TRBV19 | few | TRBJ1-2 | .
CASSYRQGRDEKLFF | TGTGCCAGCAGTTACAGACAGGGCCGGGATGAAAAACTGTTTTTT | TRBV28 | . | TRBJ1-4 | TRBD1
CASSYSQNTGELFF | TGTGCCAGCAGTTACTCACAGAACACCGGGGAGCTGTTTTTT | TRBV6-6 | . | TRBJ2-2 | .
CASSIVAGTYEQYF | TGTGCCAGTAGTATAGTAGCGGGGACCTACGAGCAGTACTTC | TRBV19 | . | TRBJ2-7 | TRBD2
CASSFDRGVRYEQYF | TGTGCCAGCAGCTTTGACAGGGGGGTACGTTACGAGCAGTACTTC | TRBV4-2 | . | TRBJ2-7 | TRBD1
CASSSPTSASSYEQYF | TGTGCCAGCAGCTCGCCTACTAGCGCCTCCTCCTACGAGCAGTACTTC | TRBV7-2 | . | TRBJ2-7 | TRBD2
CASSLADMGQLNQPQHF | TGTGCCAGCAGCTTAGCGGATATGGGACAGCTAAATCAGCCCCAGCATTTT | TRBV7-8 | . | TRBJ1-5 | TRBD1
CASSTRGQLHEKLFF | TGTGCCAGTAGTACCCGGGGCCAACTCCATGAAAAACTGTTTTTT | TRBV19 | . | TRBJ1-4 | .
CASTRALNGYTF | TGTGCCAGCACCCGTGCATTAAATGGCTACACCTTC | TRBV2 | . | TRBJ1-2 | .
CASSSRWRTEAFF | TGTGCCAGCAGCTCCCGCTGGCGGACAGAAGCTTTCTTT | TRBV13 | . | TRBJ1-1 | .
CASSERGAGGTTYEQYF | TGTGCCAGCAGCGAACGTGGGGCGGGGGGGACGACCTACGAGCAGTACTTC | TRBV7-2 | . | TRBJ2-7 | TRBD2
CAIGKERVETQYF | TGTGCCATCGGCAAGGAACGGGTGGAGACCCAGTACTTC | TRBV10-3 | few | TRBJ2-5 | .
CASSMGEGALTDTQYF | TGTGCCAGTAGTATGGGCGAGGGGGCTCTCACAGATACGCAGTATTTT | TRBV19 | once | TRBJ2-3 | TRBD1
CASSPTGVFGYTF | TGTGCCAGCAGCCCGACAGGGGTTTTCGGCTACACCTTC | TRBV7-2 | . | TRBJ1-2 | TRBD1
CASSFQGLNEKLFF | TGTGCCAGTAGTTTCCAGGGACTTAATGAAAAACTGTTTTTT | TRBV19 | few | TRBJ1-4 | .
CASSAPGWEQYF | TGTGCCAGTAGTGCCCCGGGGTGGGAGCAGTACTTC | TRBV19 | . | TRBJ2-7 | .
CASSEGGGAEAFF | TGTGCCAGCAGTGAAGGTGGAGGGGCTGAAGCTTTCTTT | TRBV6-1 | once | TRBJ1-1 | .
CASSYGTGRHEQYF | TGTGCCAGCAGCTACGGGACAGGGAGGCACGAGCAGTACTTC | TRBV6-5 | . | TRBJ2-7 | TRBD1
CASSSAGTLITETQYF | TGTGCCAGCAGCTCGGCCGGGACCCTCATCACCGAGACCCAGTACTTC | TRBV7-2 | . | TRBJ2-5 | .
CASSAGLRGTIYF | TGTGCCAGTAGTGCCGGACTCCGAGGGACCATATATTTT | TRBV19 | . | TRBJ1-3 | .
CASSLVQKGLGNEQFF | TGTGCCAGCAGCTTAGTTCAGAAGGGTTTGGGGAATGAGCAGTTCTTC | TRBV11-2 | . | TRBJ2-1 | .
CASSSIGWGNSPLHF | TGTGCCAGCAGTTCAATTGGGTGGGGTAATTCACCCCTCCACTTT | TRBV5-6 | . | TRBJ1-6 | .
CASSLRTSGQETQYF | TGTGCCAGCTCACTTCGGACTAGCGGGCAAGAGACCCAGTACTTC | TRBV18 | . | TRBJ2-5 | TRBD2
CASSRLAGGRDTQYF | TGTGCCAGCAGCCGACTAGCGGGGGGCAGAGATACGCAGTATTTT | TRBV7-2 | . | TRBJ2-3 | TRBD2
CASSFPRGKTVF | TGTGCCAGCAGTTTCCCGAGGGGAAAAACTGTTTTT | TRBV27 | . | TRBJ1-4 | .
CASSYSRPNTEAFF | TGTGCCAGCAGTTACTCGCGGCCGAACACTGAAGCTTTCTTT | TRBV6-5 | . | TRBJ1-1 | .
CASSEFGRETQYF | TGTGCCAGCAGTGAATTCGGCAGGGAGACCCAGTACTTC | TRBV2 | . | TRBJ2-5 | .
CASSLGTGSTDTQYF | TGTGCCAGCAGCTTAGGGACAGGAAGCACAGATACGCAGTATTTT | TRBV7-6 | . | TRBJ2-3 | TRBD1
CASSSSRTGGVGYTF | TGTGCCAGCAGCTCTAGCCGGACAGGGGGCGTTGGCTACACCTTC | TRBV11-2 | . | TRBJ1-2 | TRBD1
CASSKRQKADGTEAFF | TGTGCCAGCAGCAAAAGGCAGAAGGCTGATGGAACTGAAGCTTTCTTT | TRBV21-1 | . | TRBJ1-1 | .
CASGLLAGGPFYNEQFF | TGTGCTAGTGGCCTACTAGCGGGGGGACCCTTCTACAATGAGCAGTTCTTC | TRBV12-5 | . | TRBJ2-1 | TRBD2
CASWGGINTGELFF | TGCGCCAGCTGGGGGGGTATTAACACCGGGGAGCTGTTTTTT | TRBV5-1 | . | TRBJ2-2 | TRBD2
CASSRLGGPEVEQFF | TGCGCCAGCAGCCGTCTCGGGGGCCCGGAAGTGGAGCAGTTCTTC | TRBV4-1 | . | TRBJ2-1 | .
CAIGQSGESDTQYF | TGTGCCATCGGCCAAAGCGGGGAGTCAGATACGCAGTATTTT | TRBV10-3 | . | TRBJ2-3 | TRBD2
CASSFERAGGSQFF | TGCGCCAGCAGCTTTGAGCGAGCGGGGGGTTCCCAGTTCTTC | TRBV5-1 | . | TRBJ2-1 | TRBD2
CASSSERDYNEKLFF | TGCGCCAGCAGCTCAGAGAGGGACTATAATGAAAAACTGTTTTTT | TRBV4-1 | . | TRBJ1-4 | .
CASSGEAGGRSQYF | TGTGCCAGCAGCGGGGAAGCGGGGGGGCGATCTCAGTACTTC | TRBV9 | . | TRBJ2-7 | TRBD2
CASRGRLTEAFF | TGTGCCTCGAGGGGACGTCTCACTGAAGCTTTCTTT | TRBV30 | few | TRBJ1-1 | .